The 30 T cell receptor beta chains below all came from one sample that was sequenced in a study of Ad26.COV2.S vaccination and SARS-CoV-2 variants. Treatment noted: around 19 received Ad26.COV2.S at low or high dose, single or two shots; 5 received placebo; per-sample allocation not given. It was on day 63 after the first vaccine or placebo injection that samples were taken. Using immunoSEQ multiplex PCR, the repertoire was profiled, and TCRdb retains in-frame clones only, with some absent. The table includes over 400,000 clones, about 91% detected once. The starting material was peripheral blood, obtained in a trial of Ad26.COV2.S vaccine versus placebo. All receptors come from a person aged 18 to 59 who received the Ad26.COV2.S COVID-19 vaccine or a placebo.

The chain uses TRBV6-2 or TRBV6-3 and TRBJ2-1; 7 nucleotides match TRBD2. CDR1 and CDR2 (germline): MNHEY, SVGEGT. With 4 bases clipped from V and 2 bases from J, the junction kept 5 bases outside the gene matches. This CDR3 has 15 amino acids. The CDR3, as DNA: TGTGCCAGCAGTTTGGCAAGCGGGACCTACAATGAGCAGTTCTTC. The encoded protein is CASSLASGTYNEQFF.

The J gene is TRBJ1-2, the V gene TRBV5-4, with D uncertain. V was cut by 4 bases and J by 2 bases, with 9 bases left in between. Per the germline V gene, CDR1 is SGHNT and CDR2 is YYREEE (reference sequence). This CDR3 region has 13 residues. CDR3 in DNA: TGTGCCAGCAGCCCCTTGAGAAACTATGGCTACACCTTC. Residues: CASSPLRNYGYTF.

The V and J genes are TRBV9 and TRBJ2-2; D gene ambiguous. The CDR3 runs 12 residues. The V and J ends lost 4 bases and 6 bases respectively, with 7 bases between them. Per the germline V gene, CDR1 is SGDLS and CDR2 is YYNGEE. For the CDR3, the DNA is TGTGCCAGCAGCTTCTACCCCGGGGAGCTGTTTTTT. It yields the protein CASSFYPGELFF.

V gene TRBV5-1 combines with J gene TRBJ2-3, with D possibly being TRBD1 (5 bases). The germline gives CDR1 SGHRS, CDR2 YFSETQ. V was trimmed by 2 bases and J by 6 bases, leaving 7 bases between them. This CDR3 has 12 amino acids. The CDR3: CASSFYRDTQYF. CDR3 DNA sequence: TGCGCCAGCAGCTTCTACAGGGATACGCAGTATTTT. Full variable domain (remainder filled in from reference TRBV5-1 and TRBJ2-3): KAGVTQTPRYLIKTRGQQVTLSCSPISGHRSVSWYQQTPGQGLQFLFEYFSETQRNKGNFPGRFSGRQFSNSRSEMNVSTLELGDSALYLCASSFYRDTQYFGPGTRLTVL.

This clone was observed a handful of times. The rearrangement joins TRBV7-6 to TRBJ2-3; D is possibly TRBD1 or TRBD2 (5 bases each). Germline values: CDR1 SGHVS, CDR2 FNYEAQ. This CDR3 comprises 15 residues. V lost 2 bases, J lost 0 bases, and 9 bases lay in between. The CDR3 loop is CASSLFGTSTDTQYF. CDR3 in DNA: TGTGCCAGCAGCTTATTTGGGACGAGCACAGATACGCAGTATTTT.

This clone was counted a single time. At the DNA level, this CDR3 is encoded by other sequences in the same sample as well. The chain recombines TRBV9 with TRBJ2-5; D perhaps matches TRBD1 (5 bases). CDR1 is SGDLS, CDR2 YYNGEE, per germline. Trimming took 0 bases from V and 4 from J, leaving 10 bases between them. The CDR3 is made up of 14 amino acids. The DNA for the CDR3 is TGTGCCAGCAGCGTAGAGGGGCTCGGAGAGACCCAGTACTTC. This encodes CASSVEGLGETQYF.

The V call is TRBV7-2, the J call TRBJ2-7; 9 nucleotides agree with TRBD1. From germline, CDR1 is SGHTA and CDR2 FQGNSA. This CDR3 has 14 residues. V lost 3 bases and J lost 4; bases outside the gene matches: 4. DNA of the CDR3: TGTGCCAGCAGCTTTCAGACAGGGGGGTACGAGCAGTACTTC. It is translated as CASSFQTGGYEQYF.

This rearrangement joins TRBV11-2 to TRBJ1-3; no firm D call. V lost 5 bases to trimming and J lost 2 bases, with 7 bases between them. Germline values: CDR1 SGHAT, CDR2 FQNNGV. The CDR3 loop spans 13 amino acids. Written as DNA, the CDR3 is TGTGCCAGCAGCCCGGCCACTGGAAACACCATATATTTT. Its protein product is CASSPATGNTIYF.

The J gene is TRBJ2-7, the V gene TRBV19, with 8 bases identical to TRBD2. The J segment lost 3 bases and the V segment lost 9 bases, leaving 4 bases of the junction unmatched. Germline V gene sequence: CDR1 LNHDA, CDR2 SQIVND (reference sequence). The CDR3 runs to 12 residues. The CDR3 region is CASPLAGYEQYV. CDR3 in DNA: TGTGCCAGCCCCCTAGCGGGCTACGAGCAGTACGTC.

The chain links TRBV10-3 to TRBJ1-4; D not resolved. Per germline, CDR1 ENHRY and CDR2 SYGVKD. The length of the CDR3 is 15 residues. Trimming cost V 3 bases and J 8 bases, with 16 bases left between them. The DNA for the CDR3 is TGTGCCATCAGTGATCAGGCAAATAGCCGCGAAAAACTGTTTTTT. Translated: CAISDQANSREKLFF.

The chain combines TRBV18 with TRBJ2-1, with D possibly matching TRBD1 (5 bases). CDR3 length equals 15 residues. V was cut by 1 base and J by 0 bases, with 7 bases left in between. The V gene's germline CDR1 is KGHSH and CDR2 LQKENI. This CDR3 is CASSPLGVSYNEQFF. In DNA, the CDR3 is TGTGCCAGCTCACCACTAGGGGTCTCCTACAATGAGCAGTTCTTC.

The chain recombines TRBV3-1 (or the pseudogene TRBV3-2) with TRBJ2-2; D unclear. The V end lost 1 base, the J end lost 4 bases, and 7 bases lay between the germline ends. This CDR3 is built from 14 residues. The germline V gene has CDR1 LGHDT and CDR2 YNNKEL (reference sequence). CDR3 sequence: CASSQGPATGELFF. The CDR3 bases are TGTGCCAGCAGCCAAGGACCGGCCACCGGGGAGCTGTTTTTT.

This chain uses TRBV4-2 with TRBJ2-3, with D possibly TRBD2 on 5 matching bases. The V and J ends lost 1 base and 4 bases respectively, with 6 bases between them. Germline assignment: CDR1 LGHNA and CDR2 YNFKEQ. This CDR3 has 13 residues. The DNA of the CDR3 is TGTGCCAGCAGCCAAGGGAGGTCAGATACGCAGTATTTT. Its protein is CASSQGRSDTQYF.

Here the CDR3 DNA reads TGTGCCAGCAGCGTAACATCAGCCCCCCAGGGAGAGGGAAACATTCAGTACTTC. Protein sequence: CASSVTSAPQGEGNIQYF. The chain uses TRBV9 and TRBJ2-4; D tentatively reads TRBD1 or TRBD2 (5 bases each). There are 18 residues in the CDR3. Germline CDR1 is SGDLS and CDR2 is YYNGEE. V was cut by 1 base and J by 6 bases, with 23 bases left in between.

Written as DNA, the CDR3 is TGCGCCAGCAGCTGGGGGAAAGACATGAACACTGAAGCTTTCTTT. The encoded protein is CASSWGKDMNTEAFF. V gene TRBV5-1 combines with J gene TRBJ1-1; perhaps TRBD1 as D (5 bases). V gave up 3 bases and J gave up 0 bases, with 12 bases separating them. Germline V gives CDR1 SGHRS, CDR2 YFSETQ. CDR3 length: 15 residues.

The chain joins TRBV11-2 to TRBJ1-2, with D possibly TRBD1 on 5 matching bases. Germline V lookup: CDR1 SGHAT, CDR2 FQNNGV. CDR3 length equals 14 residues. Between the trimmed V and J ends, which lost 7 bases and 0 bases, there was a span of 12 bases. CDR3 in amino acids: CASTRTRTNYGYTF. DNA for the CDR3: TGTGCCAGCACTAGGACAAGAACTAACTATGGCTACACCTTC. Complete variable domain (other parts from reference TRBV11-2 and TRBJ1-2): EAGVAQSPRYKIIEKRQSVAFWCNPISGHATLYWYQQILGQGPKLLIQFQNNGVVDDSQLPKDRFSAERLKGVDSTLKIQPAKLEDSAVYLCASTRTRTNYGYTFGSGTRLTVV.

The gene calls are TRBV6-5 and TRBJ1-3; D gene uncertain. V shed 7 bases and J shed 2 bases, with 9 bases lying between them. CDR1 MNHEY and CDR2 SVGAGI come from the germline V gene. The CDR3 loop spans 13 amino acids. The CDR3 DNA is TGTGCCAGCAACGCTGGGGCTGGAAACACCATATATTTT. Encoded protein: CASNAGAGNTIYF.

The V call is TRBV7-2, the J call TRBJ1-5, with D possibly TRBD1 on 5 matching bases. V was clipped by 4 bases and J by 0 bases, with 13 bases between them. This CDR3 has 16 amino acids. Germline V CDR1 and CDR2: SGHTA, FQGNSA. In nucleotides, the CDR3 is TGTGCCAGCAGCTCTGACAGTGTGTATAGCAATCAGCCCCAGCATTTT. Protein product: CASSSDSVYSNQPQHF.

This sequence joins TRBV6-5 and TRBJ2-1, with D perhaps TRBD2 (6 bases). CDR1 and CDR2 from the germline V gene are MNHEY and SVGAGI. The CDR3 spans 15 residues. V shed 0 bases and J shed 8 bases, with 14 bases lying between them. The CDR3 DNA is TGTGCCAGCAGTTACTCCCCGGGAGAGGTAGATGAGCAGTTCTTC. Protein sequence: CASSYSPGEVDEQFF.

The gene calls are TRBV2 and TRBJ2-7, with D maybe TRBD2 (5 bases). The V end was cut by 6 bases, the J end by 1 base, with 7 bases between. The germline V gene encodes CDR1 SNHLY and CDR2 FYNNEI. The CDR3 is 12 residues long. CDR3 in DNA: TGTGCCAGCAGCGGGGTATCCTACGAGCAGTACTTC. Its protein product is CASSGVSYEQYF.

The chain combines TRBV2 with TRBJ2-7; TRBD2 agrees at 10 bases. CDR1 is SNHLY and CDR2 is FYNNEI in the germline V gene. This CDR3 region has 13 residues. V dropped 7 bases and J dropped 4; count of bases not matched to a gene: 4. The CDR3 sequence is CASTLTSGYEQYF. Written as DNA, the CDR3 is TGTGCCAGCACCCTGACTAGCGGGTACGAGCAGTACTTC.

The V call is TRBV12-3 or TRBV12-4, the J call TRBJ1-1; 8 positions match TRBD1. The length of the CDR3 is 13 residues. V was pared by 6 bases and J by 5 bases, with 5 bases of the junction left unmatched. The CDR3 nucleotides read TGTGCCAGCAGATTAACAGGGGGGACTGAAGCTTTCTTT. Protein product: CASRLTGGTEAFF.

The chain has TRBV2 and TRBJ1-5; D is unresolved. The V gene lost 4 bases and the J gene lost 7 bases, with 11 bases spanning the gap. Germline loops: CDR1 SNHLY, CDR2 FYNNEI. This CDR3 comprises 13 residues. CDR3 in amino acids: CASSAMWSQPQHF. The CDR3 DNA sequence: TGTGCCAGCAGTGCTATGTGGAGCCAGCCCCAGCATTTT.

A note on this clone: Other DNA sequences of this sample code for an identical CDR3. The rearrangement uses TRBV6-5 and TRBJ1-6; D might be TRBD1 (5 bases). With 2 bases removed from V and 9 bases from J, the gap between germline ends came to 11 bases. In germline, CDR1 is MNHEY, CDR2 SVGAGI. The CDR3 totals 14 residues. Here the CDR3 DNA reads TGTGCCAGCAGTTACGTCAGGGAGGCTTCACCCCTCCACTTT. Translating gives CASSYVREASPLHF.

The CDR3 sequence is CASSTERAYEQYV. In DNA, the CDR3 is TGTGCCAGCAGTACTGAGCGGGCCTACGAGCAGTACGTC. J is TRBJ2-7 and V is TRBV28, with D maybe TRBD2 (6 bases). V lost 5 bases and J lost 2, with 10 bases in between. The CDR3 runs to 13 residues. The germline V gene encodes CDR1 MDHEN and CDR2 SYDVKM.

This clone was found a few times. Here the CDR3 reads CASNPGQSHNEQFF. The DNA for the CDR3 is TGTGCCAGCAACCCGGGACAGTCCCACAATGAGCAGTTCTTC. The chain couples TRBV7-9 to TRBJ2-1; 7 bases are shared with TRBD1. This CDR3 contains 14 residues. Germline V gene data show CDR1 as SEHNR and CDR2 as FQNEAQ (reference sequence). Trimming at V came to 7 bases and at J to 5 bases, leaving 8 bases not matched to a gene.

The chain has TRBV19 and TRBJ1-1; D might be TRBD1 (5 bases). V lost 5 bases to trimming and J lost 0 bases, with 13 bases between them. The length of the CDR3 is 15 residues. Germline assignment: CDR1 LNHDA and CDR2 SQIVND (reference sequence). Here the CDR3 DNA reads TGTGCCAGTAGTCTCGACAGACTCATGAACACTGAAGCTTTCTTT. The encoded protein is CASSLDRLMNTEAFF.

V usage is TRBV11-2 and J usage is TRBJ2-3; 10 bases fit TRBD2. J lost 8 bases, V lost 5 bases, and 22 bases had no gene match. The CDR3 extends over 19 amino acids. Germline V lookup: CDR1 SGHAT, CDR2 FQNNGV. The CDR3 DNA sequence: TGTGCCAGCAGCATAAGGTGGTCTAGCGGGAGAACTGGTGTAGGTACGCAGTATTTT. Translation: CASSIRWSSGRTGVGTQYF.

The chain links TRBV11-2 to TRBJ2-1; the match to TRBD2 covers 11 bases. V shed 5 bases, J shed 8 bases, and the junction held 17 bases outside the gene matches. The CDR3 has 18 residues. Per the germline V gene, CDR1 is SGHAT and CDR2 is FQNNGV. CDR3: CASSPISRLAGGYDEQFF. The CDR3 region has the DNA TGTGCCAGCAGCCCGATTTCACGGCTAGCGGGAGGATACGATGAGCAGTTCTTC.

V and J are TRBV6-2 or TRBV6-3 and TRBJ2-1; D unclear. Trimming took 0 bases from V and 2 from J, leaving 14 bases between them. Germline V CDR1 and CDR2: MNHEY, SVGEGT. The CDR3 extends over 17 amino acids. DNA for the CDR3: TGTGCCAGCAGTTACTCGAGCCCAGGAGCTGCCTACAATGAGCAGTTCTTC. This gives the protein CASSYSSPGAAYNEQFF.